The rows below give T cell receptor beta chains drawn from one sample of a study of shared clonotypes between healthy human individuals. The table came from immunoSEQ multiplex PCR; TCRdb's copy has only in-frame clones and leaves some out. Of approximately 590,000 clones listed, over 95% are singletons. Sequencing used naive CD8+ T cells sorted from blood. The receptors were gathered from a woman in her 30s in good health. CDR3s include the opening cysteine and the closing phenylalanine or tryptophan. D genes are given only for firm matches. Clone size is not always given. Where it is, it says once, few, many or a class for expanded clones.

j_call,clone_size,v_call,d_call,cdr3_aa,cdr3_nt
TRBJ2-5,NA,TRBV5-1,NA,CASSLGEASLETQYF,TGCGCCAGCAGCTTGGGGGAGGCGTCGTTGGAGACCCAGTACTTC
TRBJ2-7,NA,TRBV11-2,NA,CASSYNRDHSYEQYF,TGTGCCAGCAGTTACAACCGGGACCACTCCTACGAGCAGTACTTC
TRBJ2-5,once,TRBV7-7,NA,CASSFPGETQYF,TGTGCCAGCAGCTTTCCAGGAGAGACCCAGTACTTC
TRBJ2-7,NA,TRBV27,TRBD2,CASSGRDYPYEQYF,TGTGCCAGCAGTGGGCGGGACTACCCCTACGAGCAGTACTTC
TRBJ2-1,NA,TRBV9,NA,CASSVWGKNNEQFF,TGTGCCAGCAGCGTATGGGGGAAGAACAATGAGCAGTTCTTC
TRBJ2-3,NA,TRBV7-9,TRBD2,CASSPFLAGKTDTQYF,TGTGCCAGCAGCCCCTTTCTAGCGGGAAAGACAGATACGCAGTATTTT
TRBJ2-3,NA,TRBV28,NA,CASSFGPPTQYF,TGTGCCAGCAGTTTTGGTCCACCTACGCAGTATTTT
TRBJ1-1,NA,TRBV28,TRBD1,CASSLTGVAFF,TGTGCCAGCAGTTTAACAGGGGTAGCTTTCTTT
TRBJ2-3,NA,TRBV28,NA,CASSSVEGSTDTQYF,TGTGCCAGCAGTTCTGTGGAGGGGAGCACAGATACGCAGTATTTT
TRBJ2-2,NA,TRBV6-6,NA,CASSSEPGIDTGELFF,TGTGCCAGCAGTTCGGAACCAGGGATCGACACCGGGGAGCTGTTTTTT
TRBJ2-1,NA,TRBV11-2,NA,CASSLGFYNEQFF,TGTGCCAGCAGCTTAGGATTCTACAATGAGCAGTTCTTC
TRBJ2-7,NA,TRBV19,NA,CASSRQDRYYEQYF,TGTGCCAGTAGTCGTCAAGATAGATACTACGAGCAGTACTTC
TRBJ2-7,NA,TRBV2,TRBD1,CARGDRQGRYEQYF,TGTGCCAGGGGGGATCGACAGGGTCGCTACGAGCAGTACTTC
TRBJ2-3,NA,TRBV7-9,NA,CASSLPSTDTQYF,TGTGCCAGCAGCCTTCCAAGCACAGATACGCAGTATTTT
TRBJ2-1,NA,TRBV9,NA,CASSVGDNEQFF,TGTGCCAGCAGCGTTGGGGATAATGAGCAGTTCTTC
TRBJ2-5,NA,TRBV28,NA,CASSRTAYEAQYF,TGTGCCAGCAGCCGGACAGCGTACGAGGCCCAGTACTTC
TRBJ2-3,NA,TRBV7-6,TRBD2,CASSHRLAGPTDTQYF,TGTGCCAGCAGCCACCGACTAGCGGGGCCCACAGATACGCAGTATTTT
TRBJ1-5,NA,TRBV28,NA,CASSLEGHQPQHF,TGTGCCAGCAGTTTAGAGGGGCATCAGCCCCAGCATTTT
TRBJ2-1,NA,TRBV19,NA,CASSIMNEQFF,TGTGCCAGTAGTATCATGAATGAGCAGTTCTTC
TRBJ2-5,NA,TRBV28,NA,CASSFRVGSDAGETQYF,TGTGCCAGCAGTTTTAGGGTGGGCTCGGACGCCGGAGAGACCCAGTACTTC
TRBJ2-5,NA,TRBV7-8,NA,CASSLDTSYQETQYF,TGTGCCAGCAGCTTAGACACGTCGTACCAAGAGACCCAGTACTTC
TRBJ1-2,once,TRBV7-9,NA,CASSLGWADGAQAGYTF,TGTGCCAGCAGCTTAGGCTGGGCTGACGGTGCCCAGGCCGGCTACACCTTC
TRBJ2-7,NA,TRBV2,TRBD1,CASTSTGAYEQYF,TGTGCCAGCACTTCGACAGGGGCCTACGAGCAGTACTTC
TRBJ1-1,NA,TRBV28,NA,CASSGWREGETEAFF,TGTGCCAGCTCGGGGTGGCGTGAGGGTGAGACTGAAGCTTTCTTT
TRBJ1-2,NA,TRBV5-6,NA,CASSLDRDRLYGYTF,TGTGCCAGCAGCTTGGACAGGGATCGTTTATATGGCTACACCTTC
TRBJ1-1,NA,TRBV30,NA,CAWSVQGGWTEAFF,TGTGCCTGGAGTGTACAAGGGGGTTGGACTGAAGCTTTCTTT
TRBJ1-1,NA,TRBV30,TRBD1,CAWSDPGQLNTEAFF,TGTGCCTGGAGTGACCCGGGACAGCTGAACACTGAAGCTTTCTTT
TRBJ2-1,once,TRBV2,TRBD2,CASRRLAGVSVF,TGTGCCAGCAGGCGACTAGCGGGAGTATCGGTCTTC
TRBJ1-2,once,TRBV10-1,TRBD1,CVRVGGTVFYGYTF,TGCGTCAGGGTGGGCGGGACAGTTTTCTATGGCTACACCTTC